A single sample gave rise to the 19 T cell receptor beta chains below, sequenced in a study of control samples from healthy donors and cancer patients. Only in-frame clones appear in the TCRdb table, and some are missing; sequencing was by immunoSEQ multiplex PCR. Of about 140,000 clones in the sample, 85% to 95% were seen once. Input material: blood. The receptors stem from a man aged 40-49 years in good health.

V usage is TRBV7-9 and J usage is TRBJ1-4; the D gene is possibly TRBD1 (5 bases). Germline lookup yields CDR1 SEHNR and CDR2 FQNEAQ (reference sequence). The germline V and J ends were trimmed by 5 bases and 8 bases, with 18 bases remaining between them. The CDR3 consists of 15 residues. The CDR3 DNA reads TGTGCCAGCAGCCCCGGGCCGGGGGTAGGGGAAAAACTGTTTTTT. Translating it yields CASSPGPGVGEKLFF.

The chain uses TRBV29-1 and TRBJ2-7; a possible D gene is TRBD1 (6 bases). This CDR3 has 12 amino acids. V lost 4 bases to trimming and J lost 1 base, with 8 bases between them. Per germline, CDR1 SQVTM and CDR2 ANQGSEA. The CDR3 DNA is TGCAGCGTTGCTGGACAGTCCTACGAGCAGTACTTC. This gives the protein CSVAGQSYEQYF.

J is TRBJ1-1 and V is TRBV12-5; TRBD1 might be the D (6 bases). The CDR3 length is 15 residues. CDR1 LGHNT and CDR2 FRNRAP come from the germline V gene. The germline V and J ends were trimmed by 1 base and 5 bases, with 14 bases remaining between them. The CDR3 loop is CASGLALDSGTEAFF. CDR3 DNA: TGTGCTAGTGGTTTGGCCTTGGACAGTGGGACTGAAGCTTTCTTT.

This chain joins TRBV5-5 and TRBJ2-2; D possibly corresponds to TRBD1 (6 bases). Trimming pared 5 bases from V and 6 bases from J, leaving 14 bases between. CDR3 length equals 14 residues. The germline V gene has CDR1 SGHKS and CDR2 YYEKEE (reference sequence). The CDR3 nucleotides read TGTGCCAGCAGTTACAGCAGGGGTTCCGGGGAGCTGTTTTTT. Translating gives CASSYSRGSGELFF.

V usage is TRBV15 and J usage is TRBJ2-5; D gene ambiguous. V lost 0 bases, J lost 6 bases, and 8 bases lay in between. The CDR3 has 13 residues. In germline, CDR1 is LNHNV, CDR2 YYDKDF (reference sequence). The DNA of the CDR3 is TGTGCCACCAGCAGAGATCTTTCGAAGACCCAGTACTTC. It encodes CATSRDLSKTQYF.

The chain has TRBV19 and TRBJ1-2; 9 bases are shared with TRBD1. Germline V gene sequence: CDR1 LNHDA, CDR2 SQIVND (reference sequence). V lost 5 bases and J lost 8; bases outside the gene matches: 15. This CDR3 has 16 amino acids. CDR3 coding DNA: TGTGCCAGTAGTGACGTAATTGGCTGGACAGGGGACGGCTACACCTTC. This codes for CASSDVIGWTGDGYTF. The full variable domain, in which reference TRBV19 and TRBJ1-2 provide the parts outside the CDR3, is DGGITQSPKYLFRKEGQNVTLSCEQNLNHDAMYWYRQDPGQGLRLIYYSQIVNDFQKGDIAEGYSVSREKKESFPLTVTSAQKNPTAFYLCASSDVIGWTGDGYTFGSGTRLTVV.

This chain joins TRBV5-5 and TRBJ1-1, with unresolved D. The CDR3 contains 14 residues. V gave up 4 bases and J gave up 5 bases, with 15 bases separating them. CDR1 and CDR2 (germline): SGHKS, YYEKEE (reference sequence). CDR3 sequence: CASSGDSRWTEAFF. CDR3 nucleotides: TGTGCCAGCAGCGGCGACTCTCGGTGGACTGAAGCTTTCTTT.

V gene TRBV10-3 combines with J gene TRBJ1-1; D is uncertain. The CDR3 spans 11 residues. From germline, CDR1 is ENHRY and CDR2 SYGVKD. V lost 0 bases, J lost 8 bases, and 4 bases lay in between. DNA of the CDR3: TGTGCCATCAGTGAGTCATACGAAGCTTTCTTT. This sequence encodes CAISESYEAFF.

This chain connects TRBV6-5 to TRBJ2-7, with D possibly being TRBD2 (6 bases). The CDR3 loop spans 14 amino acids. Trimming shortened V by 6 bases and J by 3 bases, and 15 bases separated the two germline ends. Germline assignment: CDR1 MNHEY and CDR2 SVGAGI. The CDR3 loop reads CASSRLGGDYEQYF. The CDR3 bases are TGTGCCAGCAGCCGCCTCGGCGGGGACTACGAGCAGTACTTC.

A single count supports this clone. V is TRBV28 and J is TRBJ2-5; D may be TRBD2 (6 bases). This CDR3 comprises 15 residues. Trimming took 6 bases from V and 3 from J, leaving 17 bases between them. Germline values: CDR1 MDHEN, CDR2 SYDVKM. The CDR3 DNA follows: TGTGCCAGCAGCTTTAAGGGGAGGATAGAAGAGACCCAGTACTTC. Residues: CASSFKGRIEETQYF.

Remarks on this clone: The sample has other DNA sequences that encode this CDR3 too. This chain joins TRBV6-5 and TRBJ1-5; D is unclear. Deletions cut 5 bases from V and 5 bases from J, with 4 bases between. CDR3 size: 11 residues. Germline CDR1 reads MNHEY; CDR2 reads SVGAGI. The CDR3 DNA follows: TGTGCCAGCAGTCTAGATCAGCCCCAGCATTTT. This encodes CASSLDQPQHF.

The rearrangement uses TRBV5-6 and TRBJ1-6; D is ambiguous. CDR3 length: 14 residues. The V gene lost 1 base and the J gene lost 7 bases, with 9 bases spanning the gap. Germline V gene lookup returns CDR1 SGHDT and CDR2 YYEEEE. CDR3 residues: CASSLPRYNSPLHF. The CDR3 DNA sequence: TGTGCCAGCAGCTTGCCCCGGTACAATTCACCCCTCCACTTT.

The CDR3 bases are TGTGCCAGCAGCTTTGTAGAGCTCTCCTACGAGCAGTACTTC. It codes for CASSFVELSYEQYF. The chain couples TRBV5-5 to TRBJ2-7; no clear D. Germline CDR1 is SGHKS and CDR2 is YYEKEE (reference sequence). The V and J ends lost 2 bases and 0 bases respectively, with 9 bases between them. The CDR3 runs to 14 residues.

The chain has TRBV5-4 and TRBJ2-7; D may be TRBD1 or TRBD2 (5 bases each). V lost 1 base and J 0 bases, leaving 14 bases between the germline ends. There are 16 residues in the CDR3. CDR1 SGHNT and CDR2 YYREEE come from the germline V gene (reference sequence). CDR3 bases: TGTGCCAGCAGCTTGCCTGCGTCAGGGACCTCCTACGAGCAGTACTTC. Translating it yields CASSLPASGTSYEQYF.

This chain joins TRBV28 and TRBJ2-7; D is ambiguous. The CDR3 has 14 residues. Germline V lookup: CDR1 MDHEN, CDR2 SYDVKM. With 6 bases removed from V and 2 bases from J, the gap between germline ends came to 14 bases. The DNA for the CDR3 is TGTGCCAGCAGCCCATCCGACGGACCCTACGAGCAGTACTTC. Translating it yields CASSPSDGPYEQYF.

J is TRBJ2-5 and V is TRBV11-2; TRBD2 aligns across 14 bases. The V and J ends lost 7 bases and 9 bases, in that order; junction bases with no gene match: 19. The CDR3 covers 18 residues. Germline CDR1 is SGHAT and CDR2 is FQNNGV. As DNA, the CDR3 is TGTGCCAGCACCCTTCGGGGACTAGCGGGGGCCCTCCTGGGACCCCAGTACTTC. This translates into CASTLRGLAGALLGPQYF.

The chain joins TRBV6-5 to TRBJ2-1; possibly TRBD2 for D (5 bases). The CDR3 consists of 15 residues. V was clipped by 8 bases and J by 0 bases, with 14 bases between them. CDR1 and CDR2 from the germline V gene are MNHEY and SVGAGI. The CDR3 here is CASHRGSPSYNEQFF. The CDR3 coding sequence is TGTGCCAGCCACCGGGGATCCCCCTCCTACAATGAGCAGTTCTTC.

The rearrangement uses TRBV5-1 and TRBJ1-1; no reliable D call. This CDR3 has 13 residues. V was clipped by 0 bases and J by 4 bases, with 7 bases between them. Per germline, CDR1 SGHRS and CDR2 YFSETQ. The CDR3 loop is CASSLGEATEAFF. As DNA, the CDR3 is TGCGCCAGCAGCTTGGGGGAGGCCACTGAAGCTTTCTTT.

CDR3 in amino acids: CASSGTREENTEAFF. CDR3 nucleotide sequence: TGTGCCAGCAGCGGCACAAGGGAGGAGAACACTGAAGCTTTCTTT. The genes are TRBV9 and TRBJ1-1; D not resolved. In germline, CDR1 is SGDLS, CDR2 YYNGEE. The CDR3 totals 15 residues. V was clipped by 3 bases and J by 1 base, with 13 bases between them.